These 30 T cell receptor beta chains were sequenced from one sample in a study of CD8 T cells in Susac syndrome (dated by TCRdb to between 2018 and 2021). The library was built by means of the immunoSEQ multiplex PCR assay. RNA was extracted using the RNeasy kit, and roughly 0.45 to 1 ug of the RNA was reverse transcribed with random hexamers. Starting from the raw public reads, TCRdb applied fastp trimming at Q25, assembled clones with MiXCR and retained in-frame beta chains. For every CDR3 protein sequence, its rows merge into one entry that carries the most common genes and DNA. In all, the sample holds 140,000 to 150,000 distinct CDR3 sequences, and 85% to 95% of those were seen once. About 0.11% of the sample lies in the top ten. Sequencing input: CD4+ T cells from PBMCs. The receptors come from a human donor with multiple sclerosis.

This chain connects TRBV9 to TRBJ1-1; D is unclear. Germline V gene lookup returns CDR1 SGDLS and CDR2 YYNGEE. V was cut by 4 bases and J by 8 bases, with 9 bases left in between. The CDR3 contains 11 residues. The CDR3 loop reads CASSQGYEAFF. The CDR3 DNA is TGTGCCAGCAGCCAAGGATACGAAGCTTTCTTT.

V and J are TRBV13 and TRBJ1-2; 8 bases fit TRBD1. V was pared by 4 bases and J by 8 bases, with 6 bases of the junction left unmatched. The CDR3 contains 13 residues. CDR1 and CDR2 (germline): PRHDT, FYEKMQ (reference sequence). The CDR3 loop is CASSYGQGLGYTF. CDR3 nucleotide sequence: TGTGCCAGCAGCTACGGACAGGGCCTGGGCTACACCTTC.

The chain links TRBV9 to TRBJ1-6, with 7 bases fitting TRBD1. Unmatched junction bases numbered 8, after V lost 1 base and J lost 10 bases. The germline CDR1 and CDR2 sequences are SGDLS and YYNGEE. The CDR3 has 15 amino acids. The CDR3, as DNA: TGTGCCAGCAGCGTAAGGGCAGGGGGGTACTCACCCCTCCACTTT. This encodes CASSVRAGGYSPLHF.

The chain carries TRBV9 and TRBJ2-7; 7 positions match TRBD2. The CDR3 totals 14 residues. Unmatched junction bases numbered 8, after V lost 3 bases and J lost 5 bases. From germline, CDR1 is SGDLS and CDR2 YYNGEE. CDR3 bases: TGTGCCAGCAGCGCTGGACTAGTTGGGCACGAGCAGTACTTC. Protein product: CASSAGLVGHEQYF.

This clonotype was detected a few times. The chain employs TRBV6-2 or TRBV6-3 and TRBJ1-4; unclear D gene. The CDR3 is 14 residues long. V was shortened by 5 bases and J by 0 bases, with 7 bases between the two germline ends. CDR1 MNHEY and CDR2 SVGEGT come from the germline V gene. This chain's CDR3 is CASSPFSTNEKLFF. The DNA of the CDR3 is TGTGCCAGCAGTCCATTCTCAACTAATGAAAAACTGTTTTTT.

This chain uses TRBV20-1 with TRBJ1-2; D is unresolved. There are 12 residues in the CDR3. The germline CDR1 and CDR2 sequences are DFQATT and SNEGSKA (reference sequence). V lost 4 bases and J 2 bases, leaving 8 bases between the germline ends. CDR3 nucleotides: TGCAGTGCTAATCGGATGAACTATGGCTACACCTTC. This translates into CSANRMNYGYTF.

V is TRBV18 and J is TRBJ2-1, with D hard to call. Germline-derived CDR1 and CDR2 are KGHSH and LQKENI. With 0 bases removed from V and 5 bases from J, the gap between germline ends came to 17 bases. The CDR3 sequence is 17 residues long. CDR3 in DNA: TGTGCCAGCTCACCACCAATCAGGACGCTCCAACACAATGAGCAGTTCTTC. Translation: CASSPPIRTLQHNEQFF. The full variable domain, rest sourced from reference TRBV18 and TRBJ2-1, is NAGVMQNPRHLVRRRGQEARLRCSPMKGHSHVYWYRQLPEEGLKFMVYLQKENIIDESGMPKERFSAEFPKEGPSILRIQQVVRGDSAAYFCASSPPIRTLQHNEQFFGPGTRLTVL.

V and J are TRBV3-1 and TRBJ2-3, with 12 bases matching TRBD2. After removal of 7 bases from V and 1 base from J, the junction contained 12 bases not matched to a gene. The germline CDR1 and CDR2 sequences are LGHDT and YNNKEL (reference sequence). CDR3 length: 18 residues. The CDR3 region has the DNA TGTGCCAGCATCAAGACTAGCGGGAGTAGGTCGGGCACAGATACGCAGTATTTT. This sequence encodes CASIKTSGSRSGTDTQYF.

The chain has TRBV20-1 and TRBJ2-3; tentatively, D is TRBD2 (6 bases). The CDR3 contains 10 residues. Germline CDR1 reads DFQATT; CDR2 reads SNEGSKA (reference sequence). Trimming stripped 6 bases from V and 8 bases from J, with 9 bases between. The CDR3 protein is CSAGGGTQYF. The CDR3 nucleotides are TGCAGTGCCGGGGGAGGTACGCAGTATTTT.

The genes are TRBV30 and TRBJ1-1, with 9 nucleotides matching TRBD1. The length of the CDR3 is 18 residues. CDR1 is GTSNPN and CDR2 is SVGIG in the germline V gene (reference sequence). After removal of 0 bases from V and 1 base from J, the junction contained 12 bases not matched to a gene. Here the CDR3 DNA reads TGTGCCTGGAGTGTACGAGGTGACAGGGGGTTCCAGAACACTGAAGCTTTCTTT. Its protein is CAWSVRGDRGFQNTEAFF.

The chain uses TRBV29-1 and TRBJ2-1; perhaps TRBD2 as D (6 bases). V lost 6 bases and J 7 bases, leaving 19 bases between the germline ends. CDR3 length equals 14 residues. Per germline, CDR1 SQVTM and CDR2 ANQGSEA. Written as DNA, the CDR3 is TGCAGCGTGAGGGACGGGAGAGGTGGGAATGAGCAGTTCTTC. Amino acids: CSVRDGRGGNEQFF.

The chain links TRBV28 to TRBJ2-5; TRBD1 matches 7 bases. The trim removed 6 bases at V and 7 bases at J, leaving 11 bases unmatched. The CDR3 totals 14 residues. The germline CDR1 and CDR2 sequences are MDHEN and SYDVKM. The CDR3 here is CASRTDRVRGTQYF. The CDR3 nucleotides read TGTGCCAGCAGAACTGACAGGGTTAGGGGGACCCAGTACTTC.

The chain uses TRBV7-2 and TRBJ2-3; 8 bases fit TRBD1. CDR3 size: 17 residues. Per germline, CDR1 SGHTA and CDR2 FQGNSA. V shed 5 bases, J shed 0 bases, and the junction held 10 bases outside the gene matches. CDR3 loop: CASSPRGTGRSTDTQYF. The CDR3 DNA sequence: TGTGCCAGCAGCCCCCGGGGGACAGGACGAAGCACAGATACGCAGTATTTT. Using reference TRBV7-2 and TRBJ2-3 for the parts outside the CDR3, the full variable domain is GAGVSQSPSNKVTEKGKDVELRCDPISGHTALYWYRQSLGQGLEFLIYFQGNSAPDKSGLPSDRFSAERTGGSVSTLTIQRTQQEDSAVYLCASSPRGTGRSTDTQYFGPGTRLTVL.

This clonotype was recorded a few times. V and J are TRBV12-3 or TRBV12-4 and TRBJ2-1, with D possibly being TRBD1 (7 bases). V was shortened by 6 bases and J by 12 bases, with 18 bases between the two germline ends. The CDR3 length is 13 residues. The CDR3 DNA sequence: TGTGCCAGCAGACGCGGGACAGCGGTGACGCAGTTCTTC. The encoded protein is CASRRGTAVTQFF.

The V and J genes are TRBV6-5 and TRBJ2-1; a weak D match, TRBD2 (6 bases). CDR1 and CDR2 from the germline V gene are MNHEY and SVGAGI. V was pared by 0 bases and J by 4 bases, with 16 bases between. CDR3 length equals 17 residues. CDR3 DNA: TGTGCCAGCAGTTACTCGGGTCTAACGGGAGCTTACAATGAGCAGTTCTTC. Protein product: CASSYSGLTGAYNEQFF.

The genes are TRBV19 and TRBJ2-3; tentatively, D is TRBD1 (5 bases). Germline CDR1 LNHDA, CDR2 SQIVND (reference sequence). CDR3 length equals 14 residues. V lost 5 bases and J lost 4, with 13 bases in between. The DNA for the CDR3 is TGTGCCAGTAGTGCGGATCAGGGTGCAGATACGCAGTATTTT. Translation gives CASSADQGADTQYF. Using reference TRBV19 and TRBJ2-3 for the parts outside the CDR3, the full variable domain is DGGITQSPKYLFRKEGQNVTLSCEQNLNHDAMYWYRQDPGQGLRLIYYSQIVNDFQKGDIAEGYSVSREKKESFPLTVTSAQKNPTAFYLCASSADQGADTQYFGPGTRLTVL.

The chain combines TRBV29-1 with TRBJ2-7; D uncertain. Trimming stripped 4 bases from V and 0 bases from J, with 7 bases between. Germline CDR1 SQVTM, CDR2 ANQGSEA. The CDR3 covers 12 residues. The CDR3 region has the DNA TGCAGCGTTGCGAGCGACTCCTACGAGCAGTACTTC. It specifies CSVASDSYEQYF.

The chain has TRBV5-6 and TRBJ2-3, with D possibly TRBD1 on 5 matching bases. Germline V gene lookup returns CDR1 SGHDT and CDR2 YYEEEE. The CDR3 extends over 15 amino acids. V was trimmed by 0 bases and J by 5 bases, leaving 13 bases between them. CDR3 region: CASSLARDQLDTQYF. The CDR3 bases are TGTGCCAGCAGCTTGGCCAGGGATCAACTAGATACGCAGTATTTT.

The chain is built from TRBV27 and TRBJ2-1, with a tentative D call TRBD1 (6 bases). Trimming took off 5 bases at V and 0 bases at J, with 14 bases between the two ends. Germline V gene data show CDR1 as MNHEY and CDR2 as SMNVEV (reference sequence). This CDR3 has 16 residues. The CDR3 nucleotides are TGTGCCAGCAGTCCACTACAGGGTGCCTCCTACAATGAGCAGTTCTTC. Translated: CASSPLQGASYNEQFF.

The chain is built from TRBV9 and TRBJ2-5; 10 positions agree with TRBD2. This CDR3 comprises 16 residues. Germline CDR1 and CDR2: SGDLS and YYNGEE. V gave up 0 bases and J gave up 5 bases; unmatched junction bases: 7. The CDR3 here is CASSVVPSGSRETQYF. The CDR3 coding sequence is TGTGCCAGCAGCGTAGTGCCTAGCGGGAGTCGGGAGACCCAGTACTTC.

The V gene is TRBV20-1, the J gene TRBJ1-6, with a tentative D call TRBD1 (6 bases). The V end was cut by 0 bases, the J end by 7 bases, with 16 bases between. The CDR3 consists of 16 residues. Germline CDR1 is DFQATT and CDR2 is SNEGSKA (reference sequence). CDR3 loop: CSARERVGQGNSPLHF. CDR3 coding DNA: TGCAGTGCTAGAGAAAGGGTAGGGCAGGGGAATTCACCCCTCCACTTT.

This clonotype was recorded only once. The chain is built from TRBV19 and TRBJ2-1; D is undetermined. Germline loops: CDR1 LNHDA, CDR2 SQIVND (reference sequence). The CDR3 runs 14 residues. Trimming left V 3 bases short and J 5 bases short, with 11 bases between. In DNA, the CDR3 is TGTGCCAGTAGTATCTGGGTGCAAGACAATGAGCAGTTCTTC. As protein: CASSIWVQDNEQFF.

V and J are TRBV12-3 or TRBV12-4 and TRBJ2-7; D may be TRBD2 (5 bases). Trimming pared 5 bases from V and 7 bases from J, leaving 21 bases between. The CDR3 runs 15 residues. Written as DNA, the CDR3 is TGTGCCAGCAGTGCCGGCGGCCGTACGGGAAGGGAGCAGTACTTC. Encoded protein: CASSAGGRTGREQYF.

This chain connects TRBV30 to TRBJ1-5; TRBD1 matches 11 bases. Germline lookup yields CDR1 GTSNPN and CDR2 SVGIG (reference sequence). The CDR3 contains 15 residues. Unmatched junction bases numbered 8, after V lost 3 bases and J lost 7 bases. CDR3 amino acids: CAWSYGQGARQPQHF. Here the CDR3 DNA reads TGTGCCTGGAGCTATGGACAGGGGGCTCGCCAGCCCCAGCATTTT.

The V call is TRBV9, the J call TRBJ2-2; D remains unclear. CDR1 and CDR2 from the germline V gene are SGDLS and YYNGEE. CDR3 size: 14 residues. Trimming took 0 bases from V and 0 from J, leaving 3 bases between them. CDR3 residues: CASSVAPNTGELFF. The CDR3 region has the DNA TGTGCCAGCAGCGTAGCCCCGAACACCGGGGAGCTGTTTTTT.

V gene TRBV29-1 combines with J gene TRBJ2-2; D gene unclear. CDR3 length: 13 amino acids. Trimming cost V 6 bases and J 2 bases, with 10 bases left between them. Germline CDR1 SQVTM, CDR2 ANQGSEA. The CDR3 spells CSVDRDNTGELFF. The CDR3 nucleotides read TGCAGCGTCGACCGTGATAACACCGGGGAGCTGTTTTTT.

This clonotype appeared a single time. The DNA for the CDR3 is TGTGCCAGCAGCCAGGATCTTGTTGGCCGGAGGGAGCAGTACTTC. The encoded protein is CASSQDLVGRREQYF. The rearrangement uses TRBV3-1 and TRBJ2-7, with D possibly TRBD2 on 5 matching bases. CDR1 is LGHDT, CDR2 YNNKEL, per germline (reference sequence). Trimming left V 3 bases short and J 7 bases short, with 19 bases between. This CDR3 contains 15 residues.

The J gene is TRBJ1-2, the V gene TRBV20-1, with TRBD1 identical over 11 bases. The germline V gene has CDR1 DFQATT and CDR2 SNEGSKA (reference sequence). The ends lost 5 bases at V and 5 bases at J; junction bases unmatched: 4. The CDR3 consists of 13 residues. The CDR3 here is CSAGQGANYGYTF. The CDR3 DNA is TGCAGTGCTGGACAGGGGGCAAATTATGGCTACACCTTC.

The rearrangement links TRBV4-3 to TRBJ2-4; 9 nucleotides line up with TRBD1. After removal of 3 bases from V and 2 bases from J, the junction contained 8 bases not matched to a gene. CDR3 length: 17 amino acids. Germline V gives CDR1 LGHNA, CDR2 YSLEER. In nucleotides, the CDR3 is TGCGCCAGCAGCCAGGGACGGACAGGGGTCCCCAAAAACATTCAGTACTTC. This gives the protein CASSQGRTGVPKNIQYF.

V and J are TRBV27 and TRBJ2-7; D may be TRBD1 (5 bases). The CDR3 length is 11 residues. CDR1 and CDR2 (germline): MNHEY, SMNVEV (reference sequence). V lost 5 bases and J 7 bases, leaving 9 bases between the germline ends. As DNA, the CDR3 is TGTGCCAGCAGTGACTCAGGGGAGCAGTACTTC. Amino acid sequence: CASSDSGEQYF.